Listed here is a single T cell receptor (beta chain). These data originate in a study of blood T cell repertoires in COVID-19. V lost 3 bases, J lost 2 bases, and 17 bases lay in between. CDR1 is MNHEY, CDR2 SMNVEV, per germline (reference sequence). This CDR3 has 16 amino acids. In the study's own analysis: From reference gene primer amplification, estimates of nucleated cell counts were derived. This table comes from immunoSEQ multiplex PCR, and its TCRdb copy is limited to in-frame clones, with some not included. V and J calls and clone size are given by that table; D and trimming were obtained from the DNA. The sample records fewer than 300,000 clones, approximately 92% being singletons.

This chain connects TRBV27 to TRBJ2-7, with D possibly TRBD2 on 6 matching bases. Sequenced material: PBMCs or T cells enriched from blood (not recorded which). The source of this sequence is a woman in her thirties who had recovered from COVID-19. The CDR3 region has the DNA TGTGCCAGCAGTTTCACCGGAGGGAGTGGGACCTACGAGCAGTACTTC. This gives the protein CASSFTGGSGTYEQYF.